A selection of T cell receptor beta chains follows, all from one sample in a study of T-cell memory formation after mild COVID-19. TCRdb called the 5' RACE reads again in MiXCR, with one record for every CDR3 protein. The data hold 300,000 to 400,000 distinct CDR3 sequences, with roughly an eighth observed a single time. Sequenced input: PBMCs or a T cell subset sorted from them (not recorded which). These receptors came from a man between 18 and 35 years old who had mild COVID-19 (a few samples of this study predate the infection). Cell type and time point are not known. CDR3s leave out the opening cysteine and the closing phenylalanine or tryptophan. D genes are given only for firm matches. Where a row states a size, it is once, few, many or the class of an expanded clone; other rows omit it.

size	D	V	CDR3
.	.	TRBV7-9	ASSPDRSYGYT
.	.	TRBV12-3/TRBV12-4	ASSFRSGSRELF
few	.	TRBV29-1	SVSRGASGELF
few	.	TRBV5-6	ASSLAPSPTQY
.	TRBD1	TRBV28	ASSTYGDREETQY
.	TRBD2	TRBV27	ASSLSAGELGETQY
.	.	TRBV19	ASSIVGVNTEAF
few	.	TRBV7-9	ASSQSRVGNTEAF
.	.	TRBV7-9	ASSSPVGLVETQY
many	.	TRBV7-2	ASSLGQSIDGYT
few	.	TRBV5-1	ASSLGPGTGLSEQF
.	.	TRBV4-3	ASSQRTGNIYGYT
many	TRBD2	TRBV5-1	ASTGGAGGELF
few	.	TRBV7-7	ASSPLTRTDTQY
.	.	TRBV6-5	ASRHRTLGYT
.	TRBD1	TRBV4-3	ASSQGVQGPEAF
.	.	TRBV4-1	ASSQEDNSYNEQF
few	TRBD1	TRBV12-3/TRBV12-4	ASTTGVPTEAF
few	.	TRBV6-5	ASSAWQGTDTQY
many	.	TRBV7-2	ASSSGRIDTQY
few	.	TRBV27	ASSSGLFYGYT
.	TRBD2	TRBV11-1	ASSSGGTQETQY
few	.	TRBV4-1	ASSQHGLGVTEAF